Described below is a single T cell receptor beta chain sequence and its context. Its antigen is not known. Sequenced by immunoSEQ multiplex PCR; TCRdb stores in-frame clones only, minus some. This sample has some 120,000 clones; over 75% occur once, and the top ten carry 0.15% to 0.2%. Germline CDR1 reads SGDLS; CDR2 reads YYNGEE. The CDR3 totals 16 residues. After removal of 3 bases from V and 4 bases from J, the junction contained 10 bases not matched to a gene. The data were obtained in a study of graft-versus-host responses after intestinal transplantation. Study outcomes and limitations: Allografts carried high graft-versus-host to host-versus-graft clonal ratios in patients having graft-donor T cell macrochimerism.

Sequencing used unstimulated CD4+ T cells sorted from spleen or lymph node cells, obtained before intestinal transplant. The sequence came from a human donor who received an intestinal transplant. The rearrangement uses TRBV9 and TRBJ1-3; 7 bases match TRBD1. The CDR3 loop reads CASSATGQLWGNTIYF. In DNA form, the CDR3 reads TGTGCCAGCAGCGCGACGGGACAGCTCTGGGGAAACACCATATATTTT.